Following are 7 T cell receptor beta chains from one sample sequenced in a study of early T cells in non-severe SARS-CoV-2 infection listed by TCRdb under 2021. Libraries were made using 5' RACE. TCRdb names NextSeq 500 as the instrument used. Through fastp at Q25 and MiXCR, TCRdb rebuilt clones from the public reads, retaining in-frame beta chains. CDR3 protein sequences are deduplicated, and each keeps its most common genes and DNA. The sample has approximately 50,000 distinct CDR3 sequences on record, approximately 9.8% of them singletons. About 8.3% of the sample belongs to the ten largest clones. Source material: whole blood. The receptors stem from an adult who was a healthcare worker with PCR-confirmed SARS-CoV-2 infection or an uninfected control (not recorded which).

This clonotype was counted only a few times. The rearrangement links TRBV27 to TRBJ1-2; possible D gene TRBD1, 5 bases. V lost 5 bases and J lost 2, with 21 bases in between. This CDR3 is built from 17 residues. From germline, CDR1 is MNHEY and CDR2 SMNVEV (reference sequence). In nucleotides, the CDR3 is TGTGCCAGCAGTAGCCAAGGCGGGGGACGGAACAACTATGGCTACACCTTC. Translating gives CASSSQGGGRNNYGYTF.

This clonotype was observed many times. The chain uses TRBV4-1 and TRBJ2-7, with 10 bases that match TRBD2. CDR1 MGHRA and CDR2 YSYEKL come from the germline V gene. This CDR3 has 16 amino acids. Trimming took 5 bases from V and 0 from J; bases not matched to a gene: 7. The CDR3 bases are TGCGCCAGCAGCGCCCGCAGGACTAGCGGCTCCTACGAGCAGTACTTC. Translated, it gives CASSARRTSGSYEQYF.

This clonotype was seen a handful of times. The chain combines TRBV5-5 with TRBJ1-2; D remains ambiguous. V was pared by 4 bases and J by 3 bases, with 16 bases between. The CDR3 is 15 residues long. CDR1 and CDR2 (germline): SGHKS, YYEKEE (reference sequence). The CDR3 region is CASSPQASGYYGYTF. The CDR3, as DNA: TGTGCCAGCAGCCCCCAAGCCTCCGGGTACTATGGCTACACCTTC.

V gene TRBV5-1 combines with J gene TRBJ2-1, with 10 nucleotides matching TRBD1. The V and J ends lost 3 bases and 2 bases, in that order; junction bases with no gene match: 2. Germline V CDR1 and CDR2: SGHRS, YFSETQ. This CDR3 has 15 residues. Written as DNA, the CDR3 is TGCGCCAGCAGCTCTGGACAGGGGGCCTACAATGAGCAGTTCTTC. As protein: CASSSGQGAYNEQFF. Using reference TRBV5-1 and TRBJ2-1 for the parts outside the CDR3, the full variable domain is KAGVTQTPRYLIKTRGQQVTLSCSPISGHRSVSWYQQTPGQGLQFLFEYFSETQRNKGNFPGRFSGRQFSNSRSEMNVSTLELGDSALYLCASSSGQGAYNEQFFGPGTRLTVL.

This clonotype was detected ten times or more. This rearrangement joins TRBV28 to TRBJ1-2; TRBD1 agrees at 8 bases. V lost 3 bases and J lost 2; bases outside the gene matches: 5. From germline, CDR1 is MDHEN and CDR2 SYDVKM. CDR3 length: 15 amino acids. The CDR3 sequence is CASSFEDRENYGYTF. CDR3 coding DNA: TGTGCCAGCAGTTTCGAGGACAGGGAAAACTATGGCTACACCTTC.

This chain uses TRBV12-3 or TRBV12-4 with TRBJ2-7; 8 bases agree with TRBD2. The end of the DNA aligns better with TRBJ2-1, so the J call may be wrong. This CDR3 contains 13 residues. The CDR3 DNA sequence: TGTGCCAGCACGGGGGGGCTGATTAACGAGCAGTTCTTC. This translates into CASTGGLINEQFF.

The V call is TRBV28, the J call TRBJ2-4, with TRBD2 matching 7 bases. The V gene end was trimmed by 4 bases and the J gene end by 6 bases; junction bases not matched to a gene: 15. This CDR3 is built from 17 residues. Germline V lookup: CDR1 MDHEN, CDR2 SYDVKM. In DNA, the CDR3 is TGTGCCAGCAGTTCCCCCCTCTCTAGCGGAAGGCGAAACATTCAGTACTTC. Its translation: CASSSPLSSGRRNIQYF.